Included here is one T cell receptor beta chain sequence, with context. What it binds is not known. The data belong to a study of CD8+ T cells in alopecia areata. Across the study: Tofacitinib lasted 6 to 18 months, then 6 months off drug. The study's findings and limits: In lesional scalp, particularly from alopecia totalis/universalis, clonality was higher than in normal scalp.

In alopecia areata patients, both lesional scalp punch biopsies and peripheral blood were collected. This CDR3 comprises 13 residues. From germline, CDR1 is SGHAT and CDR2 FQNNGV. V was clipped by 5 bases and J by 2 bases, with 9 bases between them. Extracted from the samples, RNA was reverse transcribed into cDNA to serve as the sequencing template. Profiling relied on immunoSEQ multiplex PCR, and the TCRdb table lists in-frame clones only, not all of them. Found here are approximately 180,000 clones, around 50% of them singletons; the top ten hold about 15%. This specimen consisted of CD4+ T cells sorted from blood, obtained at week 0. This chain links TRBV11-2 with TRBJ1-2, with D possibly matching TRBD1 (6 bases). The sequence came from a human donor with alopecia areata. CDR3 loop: CASSNGQNYGYTF. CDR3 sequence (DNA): TGTGCCAGCAGCAACGGACAGAACTATGGCTACACCTTC.